Included here is one TCR beta chain sequence, with context. This sample was included in a study of blood T cell repertoires in COVID-19. Study information: From the United States, Italy and Spain came samples of acute and convalescent COVID-19.

Cohort placement rested on clinical history that participants reported themselves. Recovery among Cohort 3 donors was established by two negative PCRs, clearance, or symptom resolution. J gave up 0 bases and V 4 bases, and 10 bases lay outside the gene matches. Per the germline V gene, CDR1 is SGHRS and CDR2 is YFSETQ. The CDR3 sequence is 17 residues long. The repertoire was sequenced with immunoSEQ multiplex PCR; TCRdb's copy has only in-frame clones and lacks some. The table includes 250,000 or so clones, around nine tenths detected once. The sample consisted of PBMCs or T cells enriched from blood (not recorded which). The receptor comes from a woman between 45 and 65 years old who had recovered from COVID-19. This chain links TRBV5-1 with TRBJ2-1; TRBD2 matches 7 bases. The CDR3 DNA sequence: TGCGCCAGCAGCCCAAGGTTACTAGCGAACTCCTACAATGAGCAGTTCTTC. Its protein is CASSPRLLANSYNEQFF. The whole variable domain, remainder taken from reference TRBV5-1 and TRBJ2-1, is KAGVTQTPRYLIKTRGQQVTLSCSPISGHRSVSWYQQTPGQGLQFLFEYFSETQRNKGNFPGRFSGRQFSNSRSEMNVSTLELGDSALYLCASSPRLLANSYNEQFFGPGTRLTVL.